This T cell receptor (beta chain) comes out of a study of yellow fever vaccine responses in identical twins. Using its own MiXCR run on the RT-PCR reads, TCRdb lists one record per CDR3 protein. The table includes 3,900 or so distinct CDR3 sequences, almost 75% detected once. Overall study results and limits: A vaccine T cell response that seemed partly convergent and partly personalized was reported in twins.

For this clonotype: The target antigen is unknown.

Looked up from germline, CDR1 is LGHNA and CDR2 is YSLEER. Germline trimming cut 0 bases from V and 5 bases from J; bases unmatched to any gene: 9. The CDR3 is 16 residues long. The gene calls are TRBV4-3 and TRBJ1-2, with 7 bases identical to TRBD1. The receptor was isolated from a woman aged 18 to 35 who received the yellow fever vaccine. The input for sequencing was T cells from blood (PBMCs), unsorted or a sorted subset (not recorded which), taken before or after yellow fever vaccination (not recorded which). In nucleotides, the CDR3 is TGCGCCAGCAGCCAAGATCAAGGGGGCGCGGGTTATGGCTACACCTTC. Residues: CASSQDQGGAGYGYTF.